The next 6 T cell receptor beta chains were all read from a single sample in a study of cytomegalovirus exposure and HLA in healthy donors. PCR was performed using 60 Vbeta and 13 Jbeta primers. Method: immunoSEQ multiplex PCR; TCRdb's copy keeps in-frame clones and lacks some. In the table there are 200,000 to 250,000 clones, roughly 80% of which are singletons. The sequenced sample consisted of PBMCs. The receptors derive from a girl aged 2-10 years in good health and CMV-seronegative.

The rearrangement uses TRBV5-6 and TRBJ1-1; TRBD1 is a possible D gene (5 bases). Germline lookup yields CDR1 SGHDT and CDR2 YYEEEE. The CDR3 spans 14 residues. The germline V and J ends were trimmed by 0 bases and 7 bases, with 13 bases remaining between them. CDR3 nucleotide sequence: TGTGCCAGCAGCTTGGGGGGGGGAGCGGTTGAAGCTTTCTTT. Its protein product is CASSLGGGAVEAFF. The whole variable domain, remainder taken from reference TRBV5-6 and TRBJ1-1, is DAGVTQSPTHLIKTRGQQVTLRCSPKSGHDTVSWYQQALGQGPQFIFQYYEEEERQRGNFPDRFSGHQFPNYSSELNVNALLLGDSALYLCASSLGGGAVEAFFGQGTRLTVV.

The rearrangement uses TRBV5-1 and TRBJ2-2; 8 bases are shared with TRBD1. J lost 2 bases, V lost 5 bases, and 11 bases had no gene match. The V gene's germline CDR1 is SGHRS and CDR2 YFSETQ. CDR3 size: 17 residues. Here the CDR3 reads CASSPLSGTGNTGELFF. The CDR3 nucleotides read TGCGCCAGCAGTCCGCTGAGTGGGACAGGAAACACCGGGGAGCTGTTTTTT.

This clone has a handful of counts. The rearrangement joins TRBV29-1 to TRBJ1-1; D remains unclear. Germline CDR1 and CDR2: SQVTM and ANQGSEA. This CDR3 is 14 amino acids long. Trimming shortened V by 4 bases and J by 3 bases, and 15 bases separated the two germline ends. The CDR3 loop is CSVAFPFGDTEAFF. For the CDR3, the DNA is TGCAGCGTTGCATTTCCGTTCGGTGACACTGAAGCTTTCTTT.

The chain has TRBV7-4 and TRBJ2-1; 14 bases match TRBD2. CDR1 is SGHVT, CDR2 SQSDAQ, per germline. CDR3 length: 18 amino acids. The V gene end was trimmed by 4 bases and the J gene end by 7 bases; junction bases not matched to a gene: 12. CDR3 in amino acids: CASSSRGTSGRVLNEQFF. CDR3 sequence (DNA): TGTGCCAGCAGCTCTAGGGGGACTAGCGGGAGAGTATTGAATGAGCAGTTCTTC. The entire variable domain, with the rest obtained from reference TRBV7-4 and TRBJ2-1, is as follows: GAGVSQSPRYKVAKRGRDVALRCDSISGHVTLYWYRQTLGQGSEVLTYSQSDAQRDKSGRPSGRFSAERPERSVSTLKIQRTEQGDSAVYLCASSSRGTSGRVLNEQFFGPGTRLTVL.

The chain has TRBV25-1 and TRBJ1-2; D unresolved. CDR3 length: 15 amino acids. With 1 base removed from V and 1 base from J, the gap between germline ends came to 10 bases. The germline V gene encodes CDR1 MGHDK and CDR2 SYGVNS. CDR3 sequence reads: CASSESTVLNYGYTF. In DNA, the CDR3 is TGTGCCAGCAGTGAATCTACAGTACTTAACTATGGCTACACCTTC.

The chain couples TRBV5-1 to TRBJ1-1, with 9 bases fitting TRBD1. The V and J ends lost 3 bases and 2 bases, in that order; junction bases with no gene match: 8. Germline V CDR1 and CDR2: SGHRS, YFSETQ. The CDR3 runs 16 residues. The CDR3: CASSYTAQGANTEAFF. DNA of the CDR3: TGCGCCAGCAGCTACACCGCACAGGGGGCTAACACTGAAGCTTTCTTT.